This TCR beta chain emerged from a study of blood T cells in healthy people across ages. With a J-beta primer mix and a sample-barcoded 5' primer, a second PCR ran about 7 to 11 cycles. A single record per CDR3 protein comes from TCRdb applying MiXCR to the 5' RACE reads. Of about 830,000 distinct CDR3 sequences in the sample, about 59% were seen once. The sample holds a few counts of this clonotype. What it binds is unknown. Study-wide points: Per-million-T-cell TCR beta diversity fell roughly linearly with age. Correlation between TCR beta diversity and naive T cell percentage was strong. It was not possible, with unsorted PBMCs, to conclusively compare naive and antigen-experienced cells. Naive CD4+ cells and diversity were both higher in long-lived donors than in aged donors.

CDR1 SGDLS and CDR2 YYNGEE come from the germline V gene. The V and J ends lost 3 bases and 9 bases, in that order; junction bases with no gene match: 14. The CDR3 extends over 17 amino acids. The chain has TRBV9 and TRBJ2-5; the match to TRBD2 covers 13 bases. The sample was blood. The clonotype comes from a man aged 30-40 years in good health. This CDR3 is CASSAQRGLAGFRSQYF. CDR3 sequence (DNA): TGTGCCAGCAGCGCCCAAAGGGGACTAGCGGGGTTCAGGTCCCAGTACTTC.